These 20 T cell receptor beta chains came from one sample sequenced in a study of spatial heterogeneity in lung cancer. TCRdb fed the 5' RACE reads into MiXCR, producing one record per CDR3 protein. This sample carries more than 95,000 distinct CDR3 sequences, 10% to 15% of them seen once, and the ten largest clones take approximately 15%. Time point reported: blood at routine non-recurrence follow-up after resection. No cell sorting; template was whole RNA from tumor, lung tissue or PBMC. The sequencing used PBMCs, collected at follow-up. These receptors were taken from a male donor with early-stage non-small cell lung cancer.

The chain is built from TRBV21-1 and TRBJ2-7; the table's D call, TRBD1, has no DNA check behind it. TRBV21-1 constitutes a pseudogene. CDR3 length: 17 residues. CDR3 sequence (DNA): TGTGCCAGCAGCAAAGTCCTTGGGGACAGGGCCTCCTACGAGCAGTACTTC. It specifies CASSKVLGDRASYEQYF.

This clonotype was seen more than once but under ten times. The chain recombines TRBV7-9 with TRBJ2-2; D remains ambiguous. The V end was cut by 3 bases, the J end by 3 bases, with 5 bases between. CDR3 size: 13 residues. Germline V gene data show CDR1 as SEHNR and CDR2 as FQNEAQ (reference sequence). CDR3: CASSFGYTGELFF. CDR3 coding DNA: TGTGCCAGCAGCTTTGGATACACCGGGGAGCTGTTTTTT.

This clonotype showed up just a few times. The chain links TRBV15 to TRBJ2-5, with 11 bases fitting TRBD2. CDR1 and CDR2 from the germline V gene are LNHNV and YYDKDF (reference sequence). V dropped 0 bases and J dropped 1; count of bases not matched to a gene: 4. CDR3 length: 17 residues. CDR3 residues: CATSRDLAGGLQETQYF. The CDR3 DNA reads as TGTGCCACCAGCAGAGACCTAGCGGGGGGACTCCAAGAGACCCAGTACTTC.

J is TRBJ1-1 and V is TRBV3-1; D is undetermined. This CDR3 has 16 residues. Germline lookup yields CDR1 LGHDT and CDR2 YNNKEL (reference sequence). Trimming took 3 bases from V and 2 from J, leaving 16 bases between them. The CDR3 coding sequence is TGTGCCAGCAGCCATCGCCAAGCAGGCCCAAACACTGAAGCTTTCTTT. Residues: CASSHRQAGPNTEAFF.

This clonotype has more than one count but fewer than ten. J is TRBJ2-5 and V is TRBV24-1; D possibly corresponds to TRBD2 (5 bases). The CDR3 consists of 14 residues. V was clipped by 2 bases and J by 2 bases, with 8 bases between them. Germline V gives CDR1 KGHDR, CDR2 SFDVKD. The CDR3 DNA is TGTGCCACCAGTGATTGGTCGGGACAAGAGACCCAGTACTTC. It encodes CATSDWSGQETQYF.

This clonotype was picked up many times. The chain is built from TRBV24-1 and TRBJ1-1; D not resolved. This CDR3 is built from 11 residues. With 7 bases removed from V and 2 bases from J, the gap between germline ends came to 4 bases. Germline V CDR1 and CDR2: KGHDR, SFDVKD. CDR3 nucleotide sequence: TGTGCCACCAGGGGCAACACTGAAGCTTTCTTT. It encodes CATRGNTEAFF.

This clonotype was seen more than once but under ten times. J is TRBJ2-3 and V is TRBV4-3; weak D call: TRBD1 (6 bases). Trimming took off 2 bases at V and 0 bases at J, with 9 bases between the two ends. CDR3 length: 15 residues. CDR1 is LGHNA, CDR2 YSLEER, per germline. In DNA form, the CDR3 reads TGCGCCAGCAGCCAAAGGGGGTCTAGCACAGATACGCAGTATTTT. Its translation: CASSQRGSSTDTQYF.

In its sample, this clonotype was seen a few times. The chain links TRBV6-5 to TRBJ2-7, with 7 positions matching TRBD1. Germline CDR1 MNHEY, CDR2 SVGAGI. V gave up 4 bases and J gave up 2 bases; unmatched junction bases: 5. CDR3 length: 14 residues. The CDR3 DNA follows: TGTGCCAGCAGTTGGGGACAGCCCACCTACGAGCAGTACTTC. This sequence encodes CASSWGQPTYEQYF.

This clonotype has only a few counts. The chain recombines TRBV5-1 with TRBJ2-1, with D unclear. This CDR3 region has 14 residues. The V gene's germline CDR1 is SGHRS and CDR2 YFSETQ. Trimming left V 2 bases short and J 2 bases short, with 8 bases between. CDR3 DNA sequence: TGCGCCAGCAGCTTACCAGCTACCTACAATGAGCAGTTCTTC. Its protein product is CASSLPATYNEQFF.

This clonotype was seen more than once but under ten times. CDR3 region: CASSATTTGDGYTF. CDR3 sequence (DNA): TGTGCCAGCAGCGCCACAACGACAGGGGACGGCTACACCTTC. The chain links TRBV7-8 to TRBJ1-2, with TRBD1 matching 8 bases. From germline, CDR1 is SGHVS and CDR2 FQNEAQ. Trimming removed 5 bases from V and 8 bases from J; junction bases left unmatched: 10. This CDR3 is 14 amino acids long.

This clonotype occurred a few times. The CDR3, as DNA: TGTGCCAGCCCTAGGGGGGAGACCCAGTACTTC. Protein product: CASPRGETQYF. The V and J genes are TRBV6-2 or TRBV6-3 and TRBJ2-5, with D possibly TRBD1 on 6 matching bases. CDR3 length: 11 amino acids. Germline values: CDR1 MNHEY, CDR2 SVGEGT. Trimming cost V 8 bases and J 5 bases, with 9 bases left between them.

This clonotype has just a few counts. The V and J genes are TRBV7-2 and TRBJ2-7; no reliable D call. Germline V gene data show CDR1 as SGHTA and CDR2 as FQGNSA. The CDR3 loop spans 12 amino acids. V lost 4 bases and J lost 6, with 10 bases in between. The CDR3: CASSSPPGEQYF. The CDR3 bases are TGTGCCAGCAGCTCACCCCCCGGCGAGCAGTACTTC.

This clonotype has a count of ten or more. V gene TRBV12-3 or TRBV12-4 combines with J gene TRBJ2-5; weak D call: TRBD1 (6 bases). This CDR3 is 15 amino acids long. Trimming stripped 6 bases from V and 4 bases from J, with 18 bases between. CDR3 nucleotides: TGTGCCAGCAGACCGTCCGGGACAATCCTAGAGACCCAGTACTTC. Translated, it gives CASRPSGTILETQYF.

This chain connects TRBV2 to TRBJ2-3; D is possibly TRBD1 (5 bases). V was clipped by 4 bases and J by 0 bases, with 8 bases between them. CDR1 and CDR2 from the germline V gene are SNHLY and FYNNEI. The CDR3 is 14 amino acids. The CDR3: CASSAQGSTDTQYF. In nucleotides, the CDR3 is TGTGCCAGCAGTGCTCAGGGAAGCACAGATACGCAGTATTTT.

The V call is TRBV10-3, the J call TRBJ2-6, with 11 bases matching TRBD2. CDR1 is ENHRY, CDR2 SYGVKD, per germline. After removal of 8 bases from V and 4 bases from J, the junction contained 7 bases not matched to a gene. This CDR3 is 16 amino acids long. The CDR3 DNA follows: TGTGCCATCGAGACTAGCGGGGAACCCGGGGCCAACGTCCTGACTTTC. Translated, it gives CAIETSGEPGANVLTF.

This clonotype turned up a few times. This chain links TRBV20-1 with TRBJ2-7; TRBD2 matches 9 bases. The CDR3 has 14 amino acids. CDR1 is DFQATT and CDR2 is SNEGSKA in the germline V gene (reference sequence). V lost 7 bases and J lost 2; bases outside the gene matches: 9. CDR3 protein: CSVPGGGVTYEQYF. In nucleotides, the CDR3 is TGCAGTGTCCCAGGCGGGGGGGTAACCTACGAGCAGTACTTC.

This clonotype showed up many times. The rearrangement joins TRBV29-1 to TRBJ2-5; D call uncertain. CDR3 size: 11 residues. Germline V gives CDR1 SQVTM, CDR2 ANQGSEA. Deletions cut 0 bases from V and 5 bases from J, with 4 bases between. This CDR3 is CSVEEFETQYF. CDR3 DNA: TGCAGCGTTGAAGAATTTGAGACCCAGTACTTC. Supplemented by reference TRBV29-1 and TRBJ2-5, the full variable domain reads SAVISQKPSRDICQRGTSLTIQCQVDSQVTMMFWYRQQPGQSLTLIATANQGSEATYESGFVIDKFPISRPNLTFSTLTVSNMSPEDSSIYLCSVEEFETQYFGPGTRLLVL.

This clonotype was recorded at least ten times. The chain links TRBV20-1 to TRBJ2-3, with D maybe TRBD1 (6 bases). The CDR3 totals 15 residues. Germline values: CDR1 DFQATT, CDR2 SNEGSKA (reference sequence). The V end was cut by 3 bases, the J end by 2 bases, with 15 bases between. The CDR3 nucleotides read TGCAGTGCTAGGAGGAATACAGGGCTCACAGATACGCAGTATTTT. Its translation: CSARRNTGLTDTQYF.

The V call is TRBV21-1, the J call TRBJ1-5. TRBV21-1 is listed as a pseudogene. This CDR3 has 19 amino acids. CDR3 amino acids: CASSKEMAEQRGSNQPQHF. DNA of the CDR3: TGTGCCAGCAGCAAAGAAATGGCAGAGCAGAGAGGTAGCAATCAGCCCCAGCATTTT.

This clonotype was detected only a few times. The chain joins TRBV20-1 to TRBJ1-5; the match to TRBD1 covers 8 bases. In germline, CDR1 is DFQATT, CDR2 SNEGSKA (reference sequence). The CDR3 has 15 amino acids. The V segment lost 3 bases and the J segment 2 bases; nucleotides outside the gene matches: 6. The CDR3 spells CSASDSGGGNQPQHF. The CDR3 nucleotides read TGCAGTGCTAGCGATTCAGGGGGCGGCAATCAGCCCCAGCATTTT.